Shown below are 17 T cell receptor beta chains from a single sample sequenced in a study of T cells in tumors after PD-1 blockade. The method was immunoSEQ multiplex PCR; TCRdb's version includes in-frame clones alone and lacks a portion of them. The data show about 21,000 clones, 65% to 85% seen once. Sequences were derived from PBMCs, sampled after anti-PD-1 therapy. The receptor source for this set is a human donor with advanced basal cell or squamous cell carcinoma (not recorded which).

Comment on this clone: Its ends do not fully match the called genes, so a read error is possible. DNA of the CDR3: TGTGCCAGCAGGGAAGGGAGACTAGCGGGAGGGCTGAGTACGCAGTATTTT. Translation gives CASREGRLAGGLSTQYF. V is TRBV6-1 and J is TRBJ2-3, with 14 bases aligning to TRBD2. Germline CDR1 and CDR2: MNHNS and SASEGT. The CDR3 consists of 17 residues.

This rearrangement joins TRBV27 to TRBJ2-1; 9 bases match TRBD2. The CDR3 is 16 residues long. Germline V lookup: CDR1 MNHEY, CDR2 SMNVEV (reference sequence). After removal of 5 bases from V and 2 bases from J, the junction contained 7 bases not matched to a gene. CDR3 bases: TGTGCCAGCAGTCCTAGAGCTAGCGGGGCCTACAATGAGCAGTTCTTC. Amino acid sequence: CASSPRASGAYNEQFF.

The rearrangement joins TRBV9 to TRBJ2-7; a weak D match, TRBD1 (6 bases). Trimming removed 2 bases from V and 0 bases from J, with 9 bases in between. Germline V gene sequence: CDR1 SGDLS, CDR2 YYNGEE. The CDR3 length is 14 residues. This chain's CDR3 is CASSVTGSSYEQYF. CDR3 DNA sequence: TGTGCCAGCAGCGTTACAGGGAGCTCCTACGAGCAGTACTTC.

The chain combines TRBV20-1 with TRBJ2-3, with unresolved D. V was shortened by 5 bases and J by 2 bases, with 5 bases between the two germline ends. This CDR3 is 11 amino acids long. Looked up from germline, CDR1 is DFQATT and CDR2 is SNEGSKA (reference sequence). In nucleotides, the CDR3 is TGCAGTGCTGGGATCACAGATACGCAGTATTTT. It specifies CSAGITDTQYF.

V and J are TRBV12-5 and TRBJ1-5; D gene ambiguous. CDR3 length: 13 residues. In germline, CDR1 is LGHNT, CDR2 FRNRAP. Trimming took off 3 bases at V and 7 bases at J, with 10 bases between the two ends. The CDR3 DNA is TGTGCTAGTGGTTTAATTTTTCCCCAGCCCCAGCATTTT. Amino acid sequence: CASGLIFPQPQHF.

The chain recombines TRBV9 with TRBJ1-5; D may be TRBD1 (5 bases). Germline V gives CDR1 SGDLS, CDR2 YYNGEE. This CDR3 has 14 amino acids. V lost 3 bases to trimming and J lost 7 bases, with 14 bases between them. CDR3 residues: CASSARDLGQPQHF. In DNA form, the CDR3 reads TGTGCCAGCAGCGCCCGGGACCTAGGACAGCCCCAGCATTTT.

The chain carries TRBV6-4 and TRBJ2-1; the match to TRBD2 covers 8 bases. The CDR3 is made up of 15 amino acids. V shed 4 bases and J 6 bases; nucleotides not matched to a gene: 8. Germline CDR1 and CDR2: MRHNA and SNTAGT. CDR3 protein: CASSGPGTSANEQFF. CDR3 coding DNA: TGTGCCAGCAGTGGCCCCGGGACTAGTGCCAATGAGCAGTTCTTC.

J is TRBJ1-4 and V is TRBV5-1, with TRBD1 identical over 8 bases. The junction had 4 bases not matched to a gene; V was cut back by 2 bases and J by 4 bases. Germline loops: CDR1 SGHRS, CDR2 YFSETQ. This CDR3 spans 15 amino acids. This CDR3 is CASSLRTGNNEKLFF. For the CDR3, the DNA is TGCGCCAGCAGCTTACGGACAGGGAATAATGAAAAACTGTTTTTT.

The CDR3 nucleotides are TGCGCCAGCAGCAAGGACTGGAACACAGATACGCAGTATTTT. This encodes CASSKDWNTDTQYF. This sequence joins TRBV10-1 and TRBJ2-3; possible D gene TRBD2, 5 bases. Germline CDR1 WNHNN, CDR2 SYGVQD (reference sequence). V lost 6 bases, J lost 2 bases, and 12 bases lay in between. The CDR3 has 14 residues.

The J gene is TRBJ2-2, the V gene TRBV5-1; 8 bases agree with TRBD2. The CDR3 has 14 residues. Germline lookup yields CDR1 SGHRS and CDR2 YFSETQ. V shed 4 bases, J shed 7 bases, and the junction held 6 bases outside the gene matches. In DNA, the CDR3 is TGCGCCAGCAGCGGGGGACTAGGGAACGGGGAGCTGTTTTTT. Encoded protein: CASSGGLGNGELFF.

The gene calls are TRBV15 and TRBJ1-4; D not certain. The CDR3 extends over 14 amino acids. V dropped 5 bases and J dropped 5 bases, with 12 bases sitting between them. Germline assignment: CDR1 LNHNV and CDR2 YYDKDF (reference sequence). The CDR3 spells CATSDRVRNEKLFF. The CDR3 DNA is TGTGCCACCAGCGACCGGGTCCGGAATGAAAAACTGTTTTTT.

In nucleotides, the CDR3 is TGTGCCACCAGCAGAGGGGACATGAACACTGAAGCTTTCTTT. Protein: CATSRGDMNTEAFF. The genes are TRBV15 and TRBJ1-1; D possibly corresponds to TRBD1 (6 bases). Germline V gives CDR1 LNHNV, CDR2 YYDKDF (reference sequence). V lost 1 base and J 0 bases, leaving 6 bases between the germline ends. This CDR3 is built from 14 residues. Full variable domain (outside the CDR3, taken from reference TRBV15 and TRBJ1-1): DAMVIQNPRYQVTQFGKPVTLSCSQTLNHNVMYWYQQKSSQAPKLLFHYYDKDFNNEADTPDNFQSRRPNTSFCFLDIRSPGLGDTAMYLCATSRGDMNTEAFFGQGTRLTVV.

The genes are TRBV9 and TRBJ2-5, with 7 bases matching TRBD2. CDR1 is SGDLS and CDR2 is YYNGEE in the germline V gene. Germline trimming cut 4 bases from V and 4 bases from J; bases unmatched to any gene: 7. CDR3 size: 14 residues. In DNA, the CDR3 is TGTGCCAGCAGCCCACAAGCGGGAAGAGAGACCCAGTACTTC. Amino acid sequence: CASSPQAGRETQYF.

CDR3 in amino acids: CASSLYVGVNQPQHF. The CDR3 DNA follows: TGTGCCAGCAGTTTATATGTAGGGGTCAATCAGCCCCAGCATTTT. The rearrangement joins TRBV27 to TRBJ1-5, with D perhaps matching TRBD1 (5 bases). V lost 1 base and J lost 3, with 10 bases in between. Germline V gene sequence: CDR1 MNHEY, CDR2 SMNVEV (reference sequence). This CDR3 is built from 15 residues.

The genes are TRBV4-2 and TRBJ2-2, with 9 bases identical to TRBD1. Germline CDR1 reads LGHNA; CDR2 reads YNFKEQ. The CDR3 has 17 residues. J was trimmed by 7 bases and V by 3 bases; bases with no gene match: 12. The DNA of the CDR3 is TGTGCCAGCAGCCACACCCCTCCGGGACAGGGCGTCGGGGAGCTGTTTTTT. Translation gives CASSHTPPGQGVGELFF.

The chain uses TRBV5-1 and TRBJ1-6; D is perhaps TRBD1 (6 bases). The germline V and J ends were trimmed by 8 bases and 4 bases, with 16 bases remaining between them. Per the germline V gene, CDR1 is SGHRS and CDR2 is YFSETQ. The CDR3 length is 15 residues. The CDR3 DNA reads TGCGCCAGTACCCGGACAGATCCTTATAATTCACCCCTCCACTTT. As protein: CASTRTDPYNSPLHF.

The V and J genes are TRBV4-1 and TRBJ2-6; D perhaps matches TRBD1 (6 bases). Germline CDR1 MGHRA, CDR2 YSYEKL. The CDR3 runs to 16 residues. V was pared by 1 base and J by 3 bases, with 10 bases between. DNA for the CDR3: TGCGCCAGCAGCCAAGGAACAGGGCTTGGGGCCAACGTCCTGACTTTC. Its protein product is CASSQGTGLGANVLTF.